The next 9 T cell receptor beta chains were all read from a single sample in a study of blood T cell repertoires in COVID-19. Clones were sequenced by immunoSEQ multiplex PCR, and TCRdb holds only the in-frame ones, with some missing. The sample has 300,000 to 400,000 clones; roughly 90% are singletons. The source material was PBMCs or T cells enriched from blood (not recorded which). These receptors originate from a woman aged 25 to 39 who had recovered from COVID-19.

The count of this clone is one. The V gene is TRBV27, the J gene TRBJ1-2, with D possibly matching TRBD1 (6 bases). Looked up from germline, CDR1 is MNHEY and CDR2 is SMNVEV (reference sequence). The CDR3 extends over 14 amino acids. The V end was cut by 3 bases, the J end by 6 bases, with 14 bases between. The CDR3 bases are TGTGCCAGCAGTTTGGTGGCAGGGGTTCATGGCTACACCTTC. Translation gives CASSLVAGVHGYTF.

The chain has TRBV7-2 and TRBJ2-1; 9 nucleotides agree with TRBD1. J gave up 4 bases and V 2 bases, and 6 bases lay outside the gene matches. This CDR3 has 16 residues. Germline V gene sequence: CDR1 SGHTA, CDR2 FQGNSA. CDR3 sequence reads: CASSLKGGTGYNEQFF. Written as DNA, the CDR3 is TGTGCCAGCAGCTTAAAGGGGGGGACAGGGTACAATGAGCAGTTCTTC.

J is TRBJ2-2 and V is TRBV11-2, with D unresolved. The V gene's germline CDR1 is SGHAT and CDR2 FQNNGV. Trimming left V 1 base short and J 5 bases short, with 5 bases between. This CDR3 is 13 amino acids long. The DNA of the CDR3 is TGTGCCAGCAGCTTAGCTATAACCGGGGAGCTGTTTTTT. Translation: CASSLAITGELFF.

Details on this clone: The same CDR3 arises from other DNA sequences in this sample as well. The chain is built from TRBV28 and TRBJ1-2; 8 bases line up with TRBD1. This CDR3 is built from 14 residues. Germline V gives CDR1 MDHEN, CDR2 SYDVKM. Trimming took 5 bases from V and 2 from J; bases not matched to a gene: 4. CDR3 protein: CASSLGQGNYGYTF. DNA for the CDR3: TGTGCCAGCAGTCTAGGACAGGGAAACTATGGCTACACCTTC.

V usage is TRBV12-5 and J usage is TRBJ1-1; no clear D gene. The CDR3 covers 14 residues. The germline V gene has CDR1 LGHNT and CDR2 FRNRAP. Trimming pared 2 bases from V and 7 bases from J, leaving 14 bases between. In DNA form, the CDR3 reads TGTGCTAGTGGTTTGCACGGACGCGGGAGTGAAGCTTTCTTT. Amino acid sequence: CASGLHGRGSEAFF.

Here the CDR3 reads CASSLGPVSDTQYF. CDR3 sequence (DNA): TGCGCCAGCAGCTTGGGGCCCGTTTCAGATACGCAGTATTTT. The rearrangement joins TRBV5-1 to TRBJ2-3; no reliable D call. The length of the CDR3 is 14 residues. Per the germline V gene, CDR1 is SGHRS and CDR2 is YFSETQ. The V end lost 0 bases, the J end lost 4 bases, and 9 bases lay between the germline ends. The full variable domain, with the rest looked up from reference TRBV5-1 and TRBJ2-3, is KAGVTQTPRYLIKTRGQQVTLSCSPISGHRSVSWYQQTPGQGLQFLFEYFSETQRNKGNFPGRFSGRQFSNSRSEMNVSTLELGDSALYLCASSLGPVSDTQYFGPGTRLTVL.

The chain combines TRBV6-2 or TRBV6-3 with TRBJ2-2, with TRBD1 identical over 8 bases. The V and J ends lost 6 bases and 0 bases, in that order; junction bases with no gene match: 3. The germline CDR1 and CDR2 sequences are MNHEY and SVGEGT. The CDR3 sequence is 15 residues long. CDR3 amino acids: CASSRRGPNTGELFF. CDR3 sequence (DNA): TGTGCCAGCAGCCGCAGGGGGCCGAACACCGGGGAGCTGTTTTTT.

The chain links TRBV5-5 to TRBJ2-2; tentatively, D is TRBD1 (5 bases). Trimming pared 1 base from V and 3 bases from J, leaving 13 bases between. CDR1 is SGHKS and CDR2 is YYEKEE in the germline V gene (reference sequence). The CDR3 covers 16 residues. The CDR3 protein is CASSLWGFPHTGELFF. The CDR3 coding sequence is TGTGCCAGCAGCTTGTGGGGCTTCCCCCACACCGGGGAGCTGTTTTTT.

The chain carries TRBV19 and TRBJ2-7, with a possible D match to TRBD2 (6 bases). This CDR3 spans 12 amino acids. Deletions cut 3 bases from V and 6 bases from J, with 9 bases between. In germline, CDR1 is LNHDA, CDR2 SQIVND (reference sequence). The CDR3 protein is CASSMGGVEQYF. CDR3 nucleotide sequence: TGTGCCAGTAGTATGGGGGGAGTCGAGCAGTACTTC.